Shown below are 2 T cell receptor beta chains from a single sample sequenced in a study of read filtering for tumor transcriptome and immune sequencing. This library used roughly 370 ng RNA and molecular barcoded adaptors spanning alpha/delta and beta/gamma chains. In TCRdb, the reads were re-called with MiXCR into one record per CDR3 protein. The sample gives around 60,000 distinct CDR3 sequences, about a fifth of which show up once; around 15% is in the top ten. The material sequenced was a population of CD138-negative cells sorted from bone marrow. Receptors were obtained from a donor aged 40 or older with multiple myeloma.

This clonotype showed up many times. V gene TRBV29-1 combines with J gene TRBJ1-1, with D possibly being TRBD1 (5 bases). The CDR3 length is 12 residues. The germline CDR1 and CDR2 sequences are SQVTM and ANQGSEA. The germline V and J ends were trimmed by 4 bases and 4 bases, with 10 bases remaining between them. The CDR3: CSVVGGGTEAFF. CDR3 DNA: TGCAGCGTTGTGGGGGGGGGCACTGAAGCTTTCTTT.

This clonotype was seen at least ten times. The V and J genes are TRBV5-6 and TRBJ2-1; TRBD2 aligns across 13 bases. The CDR3 contains 21 residues. V dropped 3 bases and J dropped 9; count of bases not matched to a gene: 24. Germline V lookup: CDR1 SGHDT, CDR2 YYEEEE. Written as DNA, the CDR3 is TGTGCCAGCAGCTATTTAACCGGGACTAGCGGGACGGTAATTAGAATAAGTGAGCAGTTCTTC. As protein: CASSYLTGTSGTVIRISEQFF.